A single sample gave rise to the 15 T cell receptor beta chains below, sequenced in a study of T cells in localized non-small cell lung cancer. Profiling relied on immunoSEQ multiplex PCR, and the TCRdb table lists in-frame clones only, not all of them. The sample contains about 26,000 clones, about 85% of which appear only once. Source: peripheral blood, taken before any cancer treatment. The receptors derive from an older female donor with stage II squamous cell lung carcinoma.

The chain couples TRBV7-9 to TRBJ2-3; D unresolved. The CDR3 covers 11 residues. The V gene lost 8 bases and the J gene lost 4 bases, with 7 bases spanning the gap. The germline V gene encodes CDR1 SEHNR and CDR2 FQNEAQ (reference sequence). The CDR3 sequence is CASDGADTQYF. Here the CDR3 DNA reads TGTGCCAGCGATGGGGCAGATACGCAGTATTTT.

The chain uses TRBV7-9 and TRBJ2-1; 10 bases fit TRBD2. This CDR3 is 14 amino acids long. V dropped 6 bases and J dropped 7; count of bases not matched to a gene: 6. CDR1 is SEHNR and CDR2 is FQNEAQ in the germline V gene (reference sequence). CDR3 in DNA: TGTGCCAGCAGTACTAGCGGGACGGGGAATGAGCAGTTCTTC. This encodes CASSTSGTGNEQFF.

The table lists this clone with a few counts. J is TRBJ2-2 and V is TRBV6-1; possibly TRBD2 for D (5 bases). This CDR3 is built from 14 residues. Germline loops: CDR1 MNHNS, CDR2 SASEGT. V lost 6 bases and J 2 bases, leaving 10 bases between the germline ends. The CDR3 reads CASRVASNTGELFF. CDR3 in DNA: TGTGCCAGCAGGGTAGCGTCTAACACCGGGGAGCTGTTTTTT.

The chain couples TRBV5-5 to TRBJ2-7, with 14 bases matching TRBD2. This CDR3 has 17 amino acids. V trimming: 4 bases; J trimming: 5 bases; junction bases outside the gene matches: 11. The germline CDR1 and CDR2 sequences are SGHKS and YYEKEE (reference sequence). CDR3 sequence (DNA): TGTGCCAGCAGCCCCGGGACTAGCGGGAGAGCCGGGGACGAGCAGTACTTC. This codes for CASSPGTSGRAGDEQYF.

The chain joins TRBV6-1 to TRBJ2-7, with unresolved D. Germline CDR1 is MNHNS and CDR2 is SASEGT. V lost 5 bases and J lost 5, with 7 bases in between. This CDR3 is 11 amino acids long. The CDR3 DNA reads TGTGCCAGCAGTTGGACGGACGAGCAGTACTTC. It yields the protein CASSWTDEQYF.

Here the CDR3 reads CASSPNYGYTF. For the CDR3, the DNA is TGTGCCTCCTCACCTAACTATGGCTACACCTTC. V and J are TRBV30 and TRBJ1-2; D uncertain. Trimming shortened V by 7 bases and J by 0 bases, and 6 bases separated the two germline ends. The CDR3 runs to 11 residues. Germline V lookup: CDR1 GTSNPN, CDR2 SVGIG (reference sequence).

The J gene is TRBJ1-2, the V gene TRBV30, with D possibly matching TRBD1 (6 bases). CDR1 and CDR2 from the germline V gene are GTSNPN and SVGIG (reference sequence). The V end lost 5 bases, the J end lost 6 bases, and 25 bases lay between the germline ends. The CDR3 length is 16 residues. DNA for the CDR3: TGTGCCTGGGGTCACAATCTCAGGGGAGAGACGCATGGCTACACCTTC. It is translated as CAWGHNLRGETHGYTF.

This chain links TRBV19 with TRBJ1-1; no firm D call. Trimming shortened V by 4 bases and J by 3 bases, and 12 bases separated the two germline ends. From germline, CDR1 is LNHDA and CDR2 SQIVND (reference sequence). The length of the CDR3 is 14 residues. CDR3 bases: TGTGCCAGTAGTAACCAGTGGAAAGACACTGAAGCTTTCTTT. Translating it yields CASSNQWKDTEAFF.

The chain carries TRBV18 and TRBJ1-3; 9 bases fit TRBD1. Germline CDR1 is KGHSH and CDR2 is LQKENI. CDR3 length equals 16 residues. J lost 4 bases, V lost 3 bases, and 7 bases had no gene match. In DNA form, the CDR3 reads TGTGCCAGCTCACCTCTTGGGACAGGGTCCGGAAACACCATATATTTT. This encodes CASSPLGTGSGNTIYF.

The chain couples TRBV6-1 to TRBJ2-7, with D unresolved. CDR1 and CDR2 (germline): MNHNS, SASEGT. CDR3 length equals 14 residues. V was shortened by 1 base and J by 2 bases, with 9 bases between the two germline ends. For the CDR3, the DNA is TGTGCCAGCAGTGAAGTCAACGGGCCCTACGAGCAGTACTTC. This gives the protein CASSEVNGPYEQYF.

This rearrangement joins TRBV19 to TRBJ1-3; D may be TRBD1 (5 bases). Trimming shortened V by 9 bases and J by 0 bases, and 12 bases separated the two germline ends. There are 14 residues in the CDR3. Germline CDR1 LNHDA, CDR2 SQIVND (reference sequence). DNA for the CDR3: TGTGCCAGCTGGGGACCTATCTCTGGAAACACCATATATTTT. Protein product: CASWGPISGNTIYF.

The CDR3 region has the DNA TGTGCCACCCGGGAGTTCCCCCATCAGCCCCAGCATTTT. Translating gives CATREFPHQPQHF. The V and J genes are TRBV6-6 and TRBJ1-5; D is unresolved. Trimming took off 10 bases at V and 5 bases at J, with 15 bases between the two ends. The CDR3 spans 13 residues. In germline, CDR1 is MNHNY, CDR2 SVGAGI (reference sequence).

CDR3 sequence (DNA): TGTGCCAGCAGTTTACCGGCGGCGGCTGGAAACACCATATATTTT. This gives the protein CASSLPAAAGNTIYF. The chain carries TRBV28 and TRBJ1-3; D not resolved. V lost 2 bases and J 2 bases, leaving 10 bases between the germline ends. CDR1 is MDHEN, CDR2 SYDVKM, per germline. This CDR3 is built from 15 residues.

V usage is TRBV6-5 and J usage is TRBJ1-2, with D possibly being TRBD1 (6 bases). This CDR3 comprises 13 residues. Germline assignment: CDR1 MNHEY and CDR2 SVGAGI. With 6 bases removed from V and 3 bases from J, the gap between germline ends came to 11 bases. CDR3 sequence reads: CASRDTGHYGYTF. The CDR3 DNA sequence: TGTGCCAGCAGAGATACAGGGCACTATGGCTACACCTTC.

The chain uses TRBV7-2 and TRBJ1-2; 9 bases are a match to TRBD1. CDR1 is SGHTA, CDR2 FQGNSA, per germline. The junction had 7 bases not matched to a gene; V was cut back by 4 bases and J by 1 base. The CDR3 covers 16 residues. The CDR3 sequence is CASSSKGTGSNYGYTF. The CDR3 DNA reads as TGTGCCAGCAGCTCTAAAGGGACAGGGAGTAACTATGGCTACACCTTC.